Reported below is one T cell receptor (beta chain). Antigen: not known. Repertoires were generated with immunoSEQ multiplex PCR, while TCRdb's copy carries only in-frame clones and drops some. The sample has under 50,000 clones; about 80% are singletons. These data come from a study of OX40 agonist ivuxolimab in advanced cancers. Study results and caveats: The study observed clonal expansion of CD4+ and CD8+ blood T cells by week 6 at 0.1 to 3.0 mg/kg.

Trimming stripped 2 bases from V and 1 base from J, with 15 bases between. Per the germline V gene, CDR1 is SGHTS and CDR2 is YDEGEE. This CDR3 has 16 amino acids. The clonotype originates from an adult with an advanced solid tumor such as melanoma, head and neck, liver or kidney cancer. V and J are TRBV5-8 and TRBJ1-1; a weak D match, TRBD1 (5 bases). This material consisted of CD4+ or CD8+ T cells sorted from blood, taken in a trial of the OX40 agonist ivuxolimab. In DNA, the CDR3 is TGTGCCAGCAGCTTAGGGGACCGTCTAGCGAACACTGAAGCTTTCTTT. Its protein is CASSLGDRLANTEAFF.